Reported below is one T cell receptor beta chain. Its antigen is unknown. No base-level quality is on record; no much larger clone is a single base apart. The data were taken from a study of shared clonotypes between healthy human individuals (TCRdb year 2020). Regarding the research as a whole: The cohort comprised a couple of women and three men aged 18 to 49 years. To increase sequencing depth and limit assay-specific biases, TCR repertoire library preparation and sequencing were carried out by different laboratories using diverse techniques. To estimate repertoire size and how much clonotype sharing occurs between individuals, the study deeply sequenced the blood TCR repertoires of roughly 5 healthy adults. For each donor, CD4 naive and CD4 memory were each given three plates, CD8 naive was given two plates, and CD8 memory was given one plate. Per donor, leukapheresis produced somewhere between about 0.85 and 8.9 billion PBMCs.

CD8 naive samples were CD45RO-negative cells positively selected for CCR7, giving a CD45RA+CCR7+ population that excluded TemRA cells. Donors were healthy HIV-negative adults with no recently reported acute infections or vaccinations. Every donor was a Caucasian adult residing in Nashville, Tennessee, USA. Blood was collected by leukapheresis, and PBMCs were isolated by Ficoll-Histopaque density gradient centrifugation and then cryopreserved in liquid nitrogen vapor phase. Purity and quantity of every magnetically sorted T cell population were checked by analytical flow cytometry. Genomic DNA was isolated from each sorted fraction and quantified by UV absorbance on a Nanodrop 2000c. The CDR3, from cysteine to phenylalanine, totals 15 residues. The CDR3 DNA has 45 bases and is translated from base 1. CDR1 and CDR2, looked up from the germline V gene (reference sequence), are MNHEY and SMNVEV. Between the V and J ends, shortened by 0 bases and 3 bases respectively, the junction contains 9 bases.

TCR CDR3 regions were amplified from genomic DNA by multiplex PCR using the deep immunoSEQ assay. Extracted genomic DNA from each cell subset was spread evenly across all wells of several immunoSEQ 96-well plates, with each plate serving as a replicate. For sorted subsets, about 220 ng of genomic DNA, equivalent to around 31,000 T cell genomes, went into each replicate PCR. Purified libraries were measured with a Qubit 3.0 fluorometer, size-checked on a Bioanalyzer 2100, and measured again with the KAPA Library Quantification kit. A separate single-read 150-cycle Illumina NextSeq 550 flow cell was used to sequence each immunoSEQ 96-well plate. The study's processing was this. Because only junctional sequences without quality scores were contained in the immunoSEQ output, filtering matching that applied to full-length reads could not be performed. To assign V/J genes and CDR3, sequences were annotated against IMGT germline references using PyIR, a Python wrapper for IgBLAST v1.9. Reads with weak V/J assignments (E-value above 1e-6), missing CDR3, stop codons, out-of-frame junctions, or ambiguous translated residues were removed. V3J clonotypes were defined by identical inferred V gene, J gene, and CDR3 amino acid sequence. Percentage overlap between repertoires was calculated by dividing the number of shared unique clonotypes by the size of the smaller repertoire. Repertoire richness was assessed with RTK rarefaction, the Chao1 estimator, and Recon v2.1 estimates of unobserved clonotypes. For all TCRbeta clonotypes obtained by the gDNA method from a few donors, generation probabilities were computed with OLGA. The table comes from immuneACCESS by way of TCRdb, which keeps in-frame sequences with V and J called. Part of the clones is missing from these tables; in studies checked, under half for an unresolved V gene and the rest for unknown reasons. That table furnishes V, J and clone size, whereas the DNA furnished D and trimming. This sample lists nearly 600,000 clones; about 95% were detected once. The ten biggest clones cover approximately 0.1% of the sample.

What the authors observed across the whole study: The genetic and exposure-history diversity represented was limited by the small number of donors. Compared with non-shared clonotypes, clonotypes shared by all four sorted-subset donors had higher generation probabilities. Larger estimated clonotype richness was generally found for naive subsets than for memory subsets. Incomplete sequencing was indicated by rarefaction of sorted-subset datasets, despite the large sequencing depth. Sampling was limited to blood, and TCR repertoires in tissue likely differ from TCR repertoires in blood. Pairwise subsampling led to the expectation that sequencing depth would affect the degree of clonotype sharing among donors. About 5% of naive CD4, 3.5% of naive CD8, around 2.3% of memory CD4, and 0.35% to 0.4% of memory CD8 clonotypes were shared across several donors.

The TCR originated in a young woman in good health. The receptor chain draws on TRBV27 and TRBJ2-1; the D gene remains uncertain. The sample consisted of naive CD8+ T cells sorted from blood. Reading the label with the study, this specimen's cell subset or site is: CD45RA+CCR7+. The DNA sequence reads TGTGCCAGCAGTTTATCGGTAGCATTCTACAATGAGCAGTTCTTC. The encoded protein is CASSLSVAFYNEQFF.